This T cell receptor beta chain derives from a study of T-cell reconstitution after alpha-beta-depleted transplantation in children. General study findings and limits: There were reportedly several hundred expanded graft clones from which alpha-beta T cells came about two months after transplant. Some patients showed high day-60 TCRbeta diversity, which derived from surviving recipient T cells and thymic progenitors.

Unique molecular identifiers featured in how the TCRbeta library was prepared. Each CDR3 protein gets one entry after TCRdb re-called the PCR reads with MiXCR. Of fewer than 700,000 distinct CDR3 sequences in the sample, 20% to 25% were seen once. Germline V lookup: CDR1 DFQATT, CDR2 SNEGSKA (reference sequence). V lost 4 bases and J lost 12, with 19 bases in between. CDR3 length: 13 amino acids. This clonotype was seen ten or more times. As yet, its antigen is unknown. V and J are TRBV20-1 and TRBJ2-1; D uncertain. The specimen was PBMCs, mostly from graft donor cells, collected 360 days after TCRalphabeta/CD19-depleted stem cell transplant. The sequence was obtained from a boy under two years old who had a stem cell transplant for acute myeloid leukemia, so the T cells may come from the graft donor. CDR3 in amino acids: CSAIGPAMLRQFF. The CDR3 DNA reads TGCAGTGCTATAGGACCGGCCATGCTGCGGCAGTTCTTC.